These 25 T cell receptor beta chains share one sample of origin, sequenced in a study of T cells in Graves' hyperthyroidism and ophthalmopathy. The CDR3 regions of TCR beta were amplified from RNA transcripts. HTBI primers were the set used in a first-round RT-PCR of the TCR CDR3. A single record per CDR3 protein comes from TCRdb applying MiXCR to the multiplex PCR reads. The repertoire includes some 360,000 distinct CDR3 sequences, 15% to 20% of them detected once, and roughly a sixth sits in the top ten. Sequencing used blood. Receptor source: a woman aged 40 to 50 with Graves' ophthalmopathy.

This clonotype was counted at least ten times. The rearrangement uses TRBV28 and TRBJ2-5; no clear D gene. Trimming left V 1 base short and J 2 bases short, with 11 bases between. Germline assignment: CDR1 MDHEN and CDR2 SYDVKM. This CDR3 has 15 residues. CDR3 nucleotides: TGTGCCAGCAGTTTATTTAAACCCGATCAAGAGACCCAGTACTTC. Amino acid sequence: CASSLFKPDQETQYF.

The J gene is TRBJ2-7, the V gene TRBV27, with unresolved D. Germline values: CDR1 MNHEY, CDR2 SMNVEV (reference sequence). V was cut by 0 bases and J by 0 bases, with 6 bases left in between. The CDR3 has 14 residues. Here the CDR3 reads CASSLSATSYEQYF. The CDR3 DNA reads as TGTGCCAGCAGTTTATCGGCCACCTCCTACGAGCAGTACTTC.

The chain carries TRBV4-1 and TRBJ2-7; D is possibly TRBD2 (5 bases). The CDR3 is made up of 20 amino acids. V lost 0 bases and J lost 5, with 29 bases in between. In germline, CDR1 is MGHRA, CDR2 YSYEKL. CDR3 bases: TGCGCCAGCAGCCAAGACGTTTGGATGTTTCGGACTCTAAGCGCCGACGAGCAGTACTTC. This translates into CASSQDVWMFRTLSADEQYF.

This clonotype was seen repeatedly, ten times or more. The gene calls are TRBV6-5 and TRBJ1-5, with a possible D match to TRBD1 (5 bases). The CDR3 length is 14 residues. The V end was cut by 5 bases, the J end by 5 bases, with 13 bases between. Germline CDR1 and CDR2: MNHEY and SVGAGI. The CDR3 coding sequence is TGTGCCAGCAGTACCGGGGGACCCGATCAGCCCCAGCATTTT. This translates into CASSTGGPDQPQHF.

The table lists this clonotype with many counts. A read error may produce the germline difference seen at one junction end. CDR3 loop: CSARDPATSGTYEQYF. The CDR3 region has the DNA TGCAGTGCCAGAGACCCCGCTACTAGCGGTACCTACGAGCAGTACTTC. The V call is TRBV20-1, the J call TRBJ2-7; 8 bases map to TRBD2. The germline CDR1 and CDR2 sequences are DFQATT and SNEGSKA (reference sequence). The CDR3 spans 16 residues.

In its sample, this clonotype was seen many times. The chain's CDR3 is CASSLLGNSYEQYF. The CDR3 DNA reads TGTGCCAGCAGCTTATTGGGGAACTCCTACGAGCAGTACTTC. The J gene is TRBJ2-7, the V gene TRBV7-6, with no clear D. The CDR3 sequence is 14 residues long. Looked up from germline, CDR1 is SGHVS and CDR2 is FNYEAQ. Trimming cost V 2 bases and J 0 bases, with 8 bases left between them.

This clonotype was seen ten or more times. The chain uses TRBV10-1 and TRBJ2-7, with a weak D call TRBD2 (6 bases). Germline V gives CDR1 WNHNN, CDR2 SYGVQD (reference sequence). There are 14 residues in the CDR3. V was clipped by 6 bases and J by 6 bases, with 18 bases between them. Here the CDR3 DNA reads TGCGCCAGCAGCCCAGGCGGGGATGGTGCCGAGCAGTACTTC. Translating gives CASSPGGDGAEQYF.

This clonotype was seen many times. The CDR3 DNA reads TGCAGCGCTGGAGGAGAACTAGCGGGAGGTCCCAAGGCTTACGAGCAGTACTTC. Translation: CSAGGELAGGPKAYEQYF. The rearrangement joins TRBV29-1 to TRBJ2-7, with TRBD2 identical over 12 bases. Germline assignment: CDR1 SQVTM and CDR2 ANQGSEA. CDR3 length: 18 residues. Germline trimming cut 7 bases from V and 4 bases from J; bases unmatched to any gene: 20.

V usage is TRBV6-1 and J usage is TRBJ1-3; a weak D match, TRBD1 (5 bases). The CDR3 consists of 16 residues. V lost 6 bases, J lost 4 bases, and 19 bases lay in between. CDR1 MNHNS and CDR2 SASEGT come from the germline V gene. The CDR3 DNA sequence: TGTGCCAGCAGGGGAGCGGGAGTGGGGGGAGGAAACACCATATATTTT. Its translation: CASRGAGVGGGNTIYF.

This clonotype was seen ten or more times. This chain uses TRBV19 with TRBJ2-7, with D possibly TRBD1 on 6 matching bases. In germline, CDR1 is LNHDA, CDR2 SQIVND (reference sequence). V lost 4 bases and J 0 bases, leaving 10 bases between the germline ends. The CDR3 extends over 14 amino acids. The CDR3, as DNA: TGTGCCAGTAGTAGGACAGCCAACTCCTACGAGCAGTACTTC. It is translated as CASSRTANSYEQYF.

This clonotype was seen many times. This chain joins TRBV19 and TRBJ2-2, with D perhaps assigned TRBD1 or TRBD2 (5 bases each). This CDR3 region has 15 residues. Germline assignment: CDR1 LNHDA and CDR2 SQIVND (reference sequence). V was trimmed by 7 bases and J by 0 bases, leaving 12 bases between them. Written as DNA, the CDR3 is TGTGCCAGTATCTCCGGGACGCCGAACACCGGGGAGCTGTTTTTT. It is translated as CASISGTPNTGELFF.

The V gene is TRBV18, the J gene TRBJ2-6; D not resolved. The CDR3 covers 16 residues. From germline, CDR1 is KGHSH and CDR2 LQKENI. Trimming removed 1 base from V and 2 bases from J, with 9 bases in between. The CDR3 bases are TGTGCCAGCTCACCACTGACGGTCACTGGGGCCAACGTCCTGACTTTC. This translates into CASSPLTVTGANVLTF.

V gene TRBV2 combines with J gene TRBJ2-7; possible D gene TRBD1, 5 bases. Trimming shortened V by 0 bases and J by 3 bases, and 15 bases separated the two germline ends. Germline V gene sequence: CDR1 SNHLY, CDR2 FYNNEI. The CDR3 runs to 16 residues. CDR3 residues: CASSEALRQGFYEQYF. The CDR3 coding sequence is TGTGCCAGCAGTGAAGCGCTCCGGCAGGGTTTCTACGAGCAGTACTTC.

V usage is TRBV20-1 and J usage is TRBJ2-7, with 7 nucleotides matching TRBD2. Germline V gene lookup returns CDR1 DFQATT and CDR2 SNEGSKA (reference sequence). CDR3 length equals 14 residues. J was trimmed by 1 base and V by 1 base; bases with no gene match: 4. The CDR3 spells CSARGDYRSYEQYF. CDR3 nucleotides: TGCAGTGCTAGAGGGGACTATCGATCCTACGAGCAGTACTTC.

In its sample, this clonotype was seen many times. This chain uses TRBV5-6 with TRBJ1-3; 9 nucleotides align to TRBD1. CDR1 and CDR2 (germline): SGHDT, YYEEEE. CDR3 length: 16 residues. With 4 bases clipped from V and 2 bases from J, the junction kept 7 bases outside the gene matches. CDR3 sequence (DNA): TGTGCCAGCAGCCCGGACAGGGGAGCGGCTGGAAACACCATATATTTT. Translating gives CASSPDRGAAGNTIYF.

This clonotype occurred many times. The chain uses TRBV24-1 and TRBJ2-5; TRBD1 matches at 8 bases. The length of the CDR3 is 21 residues. The V gene end was trimmed by 6 bases and the J gene end by 5 bases; junction bases not matched to a gene: 28. Germline CDR1 and CDR2: KGHDR and SFDVKD. The CDR3, as DNA: TGTGCCACCAGTACCAGGGGGCCACTTGACGCGGGGAGGCAGGACGGCGAGACCCAGTACTTC. Protein product: CATSTRGPLDAGRQDGETQYF.

Here the CDR3 DNA reads TGTGCCGCGTTTCAGGGACAGGGTCTTTCTAACTATGGCTACACCTTC. It codes for CAAFQGQGLSNYGYTF. The V call is TRBV6-2 or TRBV6-3, the J call TRBJ1-2; 9 bases map to TRBD1. This CDR3 comprises 16 residues. Germline CDR1 MNHEY, CDR2 SVGEGT. With 11 bases clipped from V and 0 bases from J, the junction kept 13 bases outside the gene matches.

This clonotype was seen repeatedly, ten times or more. A clone one base away is much larger, so this may be a read error. CDR3 DNA: TGTGCCAGCAGTGCGGGTATATCAGGGGTAGCTTTCTTT. Amino acid sequence: CASSAGISGVAFF. This sequence joins TRBV28 and TRBJ1-1; D is possibly TRBD1 (6 bases). V was cut by 5 bases and J by 10 bases, with 17 bases left in between. The CDR3 has 13 residues. Germline loops: CDR1 MDHEN, CDR2 SYDVKM.

This clonotype occurred many times. This chain uses TRBV28 with TRBJ2-7; the D is unclear. Germline CDR1 MDHEN, CDR2 SYDVKM. This CDR3 comprises 11 residues. Between the trimmed V and J ends, which lost 3 bases and 5 bases, there was a span of 5 bases. CDR3 sequence: CASSFSHEQYF. CDR3 sequence (DNA): TGTGCCAGCAGTTTTTCCCACGAGCAGTACTTC.

This clonotype showed up just a few times. A much larger clone differs by one base, so this may be a read error. The J gene is TRBJ1-5, the V gene TRBV20-1; TRBD1 might be the D (6 bases). Per germline, CDR1 DFQATT and CDR2 SNEGSKA (reference sequence). The CDR3 totals 16 residues. The CDR3 bases are TGCAGTGCTAGAGCGTACCAGGGGCGAGGAAATCCGCCCCAGCATTTT. It specifies CSARAYQGRGNPPQHF.

V gene TRBV5-8 combines with J gene TRBJ2-7; D not resolved. The CDR3 contains 10 residues. V was shortened by 1 base and J by 9 bases, with 5 bases between the two germline ends. In germline, CDR1 is SGHTS, CDR2 YDEGEE. This CDR3 is CASSLRVQYF. In DNA, the CDR3 is TGTGCCAGCAGCTTGAGGGTGCAGTACTTC.

A word on this clonotype: This is likely a read error, given that the CDR3 carries no conserved phenylalanine or tryptophan at its end. The rearrangement links TRBV12-3 or TRBV12-4 to TRBJ1-5; D remains unclear. CDR3 size: 15 residues. V was shortened by 5 bases and J by 0 bases, with 11 bases between the two germline ends. CDR3 protein: CASSDDNLSNQPQHI. The CDR3 bases are TGTGCCAGCAGTGACGATAACCTTAGCAATCAGCCCCAGCATATT.

This clonotype was counted many times. V and J are TRBV7-3 and TRBJ1-2; perhaps TRBD1 as D (5 bases). Trimming removed 5 bases at V and 2 bases at J, with 9 bases between. CDR3 length: 13 amino acids. CDR1 and CDR2 (germline): SGHTA, FQGTGA. CDR3 protein: CASSQAGNYGYTF. The CDR3, as DNA: TGTGCCAGCAGCCAGGCAGGGAACTATGGCTACACCTTC.

This clonotype has ten or more counts. The chain has TRBV6-2 or TRBV6-3 and TRBJ2-5; a possible D gene is TRBD2 (5 bases). Germline V gene data show CDR1 as MNHEY and CDR2 as SVGEGT. The CDR3 has 14 residues. V lost 6 bases and J 2 bases, leaving 13 bases between the germline ends. The CDR3 nucleotides are TGTGCCAGCAGGAAAGGAGGTTTACAAGAGACCCAGTACTTC. It translates to CASRKGGLQETQYF.

This clonotype was counted ten times or more. The V gene is TRBV6-2 or TRBV6-3, the J gene TRBJ1-5; D is unresolved. The V and J ends lost 6 bases and 4 bases respectively, with 22 bases between them. Germline V gives CDR1 MNHEY, CDR2 SVGEGT. The CDR3 length is 17 residues. CDR3 loop: CASRPIWLHSQNQPQHF. The DNA for the CDR3 is TGTGCCAGCAGGCCTATCTGGCTCCATAGTCAGAATCAGCCCCAGCATTTT.